Listed below are T cell receptor beta chains from one sample, sequenced in a study of T cells after yellow fever vaccination. TCRdb used MiXCR to reprocess the 5' RACE reads, holding one entry per CDR3 protein. This table holds 250,000 to 400,000 distinct CDR3 sequences, roughly 4.3% found once. Sequenced material: PBMCs, taken 15 days after the yellow fever booster vaccination. Every receptor here comes from a man aged 18-30 years who received the YFV17D yellow fever vaccine. Each CDR3 is given with its conserved first and last residue. A D gene is named only where the DNA matches it firmly. The size entry is marked missing in some rows and otherwise reads once, few, many or a size class.

D: -; J: TRBJ1-5; size: few; length: 15; V: TRBV4-1; DNA: TGCGCCAGCAGTCCTACTCCGGGGGCAGGACAGCCCCAGCATTTT; CDR3: CASSPTPGAGQPQHF
D: TRBD2; J: TRBJ2-5; size: -; length: 16; V: TRBV4-1; DNA: TGCGCCAGCAGCCAAGTTAGCGGGGGTCCGCAAGAGACCCAGTACTTC; CDR3: CASSQVSGGPQETQYF
D: TRBD1; J: TRBJ1-1; size: -; length: 14; V: TRBV6-5; DNA: TGTGCCAGCAGTTACAGGGACAGTAACACTGAAGCTTTCTTT; CDR3: CASSYRDSNTEAFF
D: -; J: TRBJ1-2; size: -; length: 16; V: TRBV11-2; DNA: TGTGCCAGCAGCTTAGTTCTCCCAGGACGGAACTATGGCTACACCTTC; CDR3: CASSLVLPGRNYGYTF
D: -; J: TRBJ2-3; size: -; length: 14; V: TRBV7-2; DNA: TGTGCCAGCAGCTCCCATGGTAGGGCAGATACGCAGTATTTT; CDR3: CASSSHGRADTQYF
D: -; J: TRBJ1-4; size: many; length: 15; V: TRBV29-1; DNA: TGCAGCGTTCTCGGGGTGGGGGAGTCCCATGAAAAACTGTTTTTT; CDR3: CSVLGVGESHEKLFF
D: -; J: TRBJ1-4; size: many; length: 19; V: TRBV11-2; DNA: TGTGCCAGCAGCTCTCCGTTTAGGTACTTAGATGCAACTAATGAAAAACTGTTTTTT; CDR3: CASSSPFRYLDATNEKLFF
D: -; J: TRBJ1-2; size: many; length: 13; V: TRBV7-2; DNA: TGTGCCAGCAGCCCGGGACGCCACTATGGCTACACCTTC; CDR3: CASSPGRHYGYTF
D: -; J: TRBJ2-6; size: many; length: 17; V: TRBV12-3/TRBV12-4; DNA: TGTGCCAGCAGTTTATGGACATGGGCCTCTGGGGCCAACGTCCTGACTTTC; CDR3: CASSLWTWASGANVLTF
D: TRBD2; J: TRBJ2-1; size: many; length: 15; V: TRBV12-3/TRBV12-4; DNA: TGTGCCAGCTTGAGCGGGGGGTCCAATTACAATGAGCAGTTCTTC; CDR3: CASLSGGSNYNEQFF
D: -; J: TRBJ2-1; size: many; length: 14; V: TRBV7-2; DNA: TGTGCCAGCAGCTCTCCCCCGCGCCGGCATGAGCAGTTCTTC; CDR3: CASSSPPRRHEQFF
D: -; J: TRBJ2-7; size: many; length: 15; V: TRBV7-9; DNA: TGTGCCAGCAGTCCCCGTCCAGGGGACTCCTACGAGCAGTACTTC; CDR3: CASSPRPGDSYEQYF
D: TRBD2; J: TRBJ2-5; size: -; length: 15; V: TRBV28; DNA: TGTGCCAGCAGTTCCCTTCCCAGCGGGGGGAAGACCCAGCACTTC; CDR3: CASSSLPSGGKTQHF
D: -; J: TRBJ1-5; size: -; length: 13; V: TRBV4-3; DNA: TGCGCCAGCAGCCAAGATCAGGGCCAGCCCCAGCATTTT; CDR3: CASSQDQGQPQHF
D: -; J: TRBJ2-1; size: few; length: 15; V: TRBV12-3/TRBV12-4; DNA: TGTGCCAGCAGATTCAACGGACGATTCTACAATGAGCAGTTCTTC; CDR3: CASRFNGRFYNEQFF
D: TRBD1; J: TRBJ2-3; size: medium-sized; length: 20; V: TRBV10-2; DNA: TGCGCCAGCCCACGCTTTAAACCGGGACAGGGAGTAGTCAGCACAGATACGCAGTATTTT; CDR3: CASPRFKPGQGVVSTDTQYF
D: -; J: TRBJ1-3; size: -; length: 13; V: TRBV6-5; DNA: TGTGCCAGCACCCCACACTTTGGAAACACCATATATTTT; CDR3: CASTPHFGNTIYF
D: -; J: TRBJ2-2; size: many; length: 16; V: TRBV4-3; DNA: TGCGCCAGCAGCCAAGATTGGTCGGGTCGGACCGGGGAGCTGTTTTTT; CDR3: CASSQDWSGRTGELFF